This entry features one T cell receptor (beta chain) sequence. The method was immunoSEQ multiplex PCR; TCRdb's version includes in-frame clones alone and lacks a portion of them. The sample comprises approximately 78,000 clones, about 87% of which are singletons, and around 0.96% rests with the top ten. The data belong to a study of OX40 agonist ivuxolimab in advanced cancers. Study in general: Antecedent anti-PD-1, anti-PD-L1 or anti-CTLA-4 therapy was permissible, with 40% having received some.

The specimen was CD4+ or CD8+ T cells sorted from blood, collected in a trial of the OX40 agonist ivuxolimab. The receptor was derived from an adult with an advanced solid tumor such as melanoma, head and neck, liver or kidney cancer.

The DNA of the CDR3 is TGTGCCAGTACCCCTTTACTAGCGGGAGACCATGAGCAGTTCTTC. Translation: CASTPLLAGDHEQFF. This rearrangement joins TRBV19 to TRBJ2-1, with 11 bases that match TRBD2. CDR3 length: 15 residues. Trimming at V came to 7 bases and at J to 8 bases, leaving 10 bases not matched to a gene. CDR1 LNHDA and CDR2 SQIVND come from the germline V gene (reference sequence).